This T cell receptor (beta chain) was documented in a study of regulatory T cells in long-lasting Graves disease. Study in general: Graves' disease counted as persistent after over 5 years of antithyroid drugs with positive TSH receptor antibodies. General observations from the study: Between persistent patients, thousands of public clonotypes were shared, exceeding the approximately 990 shared between new patients.

This clonotype was observed a few times. Its specificity is not known. Researchers made TCR beta libraries by using iRepertoire HTBI primers and running Arm-PCR on CDR3 regions. TCRdb reanalysed the multiplex PCR reads using MiXCR and keeps one entry per CDR3 protein. The sample carries about 660,000 distinct CDR3 sequences, 25% to 35% recorded once. V was cut by 3 bases and J by 3 bases, with 9 bases left in between. The CDR3 extends over 14 amino acids. Germline V gene sequence: CDR1 LNHNV, CDR2 YYDKDF (reference sequence). This sample's time point: persistent/refractory GD, antithyroid drugs over 5 years with positive TRAb. The TCR library was made from RNA that had been extracted from PBMCs in TRIzol.

V usage is TRBV15 and J usage is TRBJ1-3; no definite D call. This material consisted of peripheral blood mononuclear cells (PBMCs), taken when the disease was refractory, from a patient treated with antithyroid drugs. This TCR was recovered from a female donor with Graves disease. The CDR3 DNA follows: TGTGCCACCAGCAGGGGAAAAGGTGGAAACACCATATATTTT. As protein: CATSRGKGGNTIYF. Full variable domain (rest looked up from reference TRBV15 and TRBJ1-3): DAMVIQNPRYQVTQFGKPVTLSCSQTLNHNVMYWYQQKSSQAPKLLFHYYDKDFNNEADTPDNFQSRRPNTSFCFLDIRSPGLGDTAMYLCATSRGKGGNTIYFGEGSWLTVV.